This T cell receptor (beta chain) was observed in a study of blood T cell repertoires in COVID-19. This study enrolled people aged roughly 18 to 90 from around 26 US geographic areas. Assignments of participants to cohorts depended upon their own reported clinical history. Per the authors' pipeline: Using reference gene primer amplification, nucleated cell counts were estimated. The method was immunoSEQ multiplex PCR; TCRdb's version includes in-frame clones alone and lacks a portion of them. For V, J and clone size, that table is used; D and trimming come from the DNA. This table has 300,000 to 350,000 clones, almost 90% appearing once. The receptor was isolated from a woman under 30 with acute COVID-19. Source material: PBMCs or T cells enriched from blood (not recorded which).

CDR3 nucleotides: TGTGCCAGTAGTTATCTTCGGGACAGTTCTTCACCCCTCCACTTT. Protein: CASSYLRDSSSPLHF. This chain connects TRBV19 to TRBJ1-6; 7 bases are shared with TRBD1. The ends lost 5 bases at V and 9 bases at J; junction bases unmatched: 10. Germline V gene sequence: CDR1 LNHDA, CDR2 SQIVND (reference sequence). The CDR3 runs 15 residues.